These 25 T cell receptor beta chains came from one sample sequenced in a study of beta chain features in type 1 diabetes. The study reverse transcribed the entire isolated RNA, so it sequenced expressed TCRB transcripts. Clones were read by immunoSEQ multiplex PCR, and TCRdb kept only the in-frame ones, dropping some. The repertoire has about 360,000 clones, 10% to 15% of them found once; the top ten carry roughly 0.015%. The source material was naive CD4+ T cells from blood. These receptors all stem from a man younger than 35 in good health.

The CDR3 region has the DNA TGTGCCAGCTCACCACCTAACAGGGCGGACACCGGGGAGCTGTTTTTT. Its translation: CASSPPNRADTGELFF. V is TRBV18 and J is TRBJ2-2, with D possibly matching TRBD1 (6 bases). Deletions cut 0 bases from V and 3 bases from J, with 11 bases between. The CDR3 consists of 16 residues. CDR1 and CDR2 (germline): KGHSH, LQKENI.

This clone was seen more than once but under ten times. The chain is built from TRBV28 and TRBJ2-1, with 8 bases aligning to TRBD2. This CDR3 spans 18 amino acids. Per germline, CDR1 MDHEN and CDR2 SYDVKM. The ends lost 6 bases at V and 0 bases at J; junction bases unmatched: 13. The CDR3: CASSGGTSGGISYNEQFF. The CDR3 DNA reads TGTGCCAGCAGCGGGGGAACTAGCGGAGGGATCTCCTACAATGAGCAGTTCTTC.

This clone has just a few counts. The CDR3 DNA reads TGCGCCAGCAGCTCGACTATCTTCCCTGAGCAGTTCTTC. Protein sequence: CASSSTIFPEQFF. This chain joins TRBV5-1 and TRBJ2-1; possible D gene TRBD2, 5 bases. CDR3 length: 13 residues. Per the germline V gene, CDR1 is SGHRS and CDR2 is YFSETQ. Trimming left V 3 bases short and J 9 bases short, with 13 bases between.

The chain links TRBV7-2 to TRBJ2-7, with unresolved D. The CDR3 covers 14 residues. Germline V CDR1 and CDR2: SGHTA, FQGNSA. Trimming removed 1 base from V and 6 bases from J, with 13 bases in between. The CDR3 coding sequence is TGTGCCAGCAGCTTAGGGCAGTATCTTGGCGAGCAGTACTTC. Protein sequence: CASSLGQYLGEQYF.

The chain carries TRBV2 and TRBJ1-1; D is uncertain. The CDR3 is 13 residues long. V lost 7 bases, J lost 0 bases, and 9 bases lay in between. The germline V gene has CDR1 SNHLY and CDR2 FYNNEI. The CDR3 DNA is TGTGCCAGCACGCGCGATCTGAACACTGAAGCTTTCTTT. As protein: CASTRDLNTEAFF.

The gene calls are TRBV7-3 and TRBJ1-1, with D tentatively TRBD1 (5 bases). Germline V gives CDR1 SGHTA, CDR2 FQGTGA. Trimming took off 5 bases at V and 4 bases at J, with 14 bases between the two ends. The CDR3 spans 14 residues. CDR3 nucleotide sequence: TGTGCCAGCAGCCCAGCCAAAGGGGCCACTGAAGCTTTCTTT. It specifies CASSPAKGATEAFF.

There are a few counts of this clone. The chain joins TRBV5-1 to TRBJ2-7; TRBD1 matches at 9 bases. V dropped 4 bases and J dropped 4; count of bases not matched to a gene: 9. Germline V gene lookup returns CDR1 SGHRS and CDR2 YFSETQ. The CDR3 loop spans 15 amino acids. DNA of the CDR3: TGCGCCAGCAGCGCCGGACAGGGGAACCCTTACGAGCAGTACTTC. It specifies CASSAGQGNPYEQYF.

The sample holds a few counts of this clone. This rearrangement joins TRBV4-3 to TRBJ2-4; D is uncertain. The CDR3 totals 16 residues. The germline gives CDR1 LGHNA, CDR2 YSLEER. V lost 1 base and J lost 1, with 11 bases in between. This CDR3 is CASSQALSRAKNIQYF. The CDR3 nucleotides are TGCGCCAGCAGCCAAGCCCTGTCGCGGGCCAAAAACATTCAGTACTTC.

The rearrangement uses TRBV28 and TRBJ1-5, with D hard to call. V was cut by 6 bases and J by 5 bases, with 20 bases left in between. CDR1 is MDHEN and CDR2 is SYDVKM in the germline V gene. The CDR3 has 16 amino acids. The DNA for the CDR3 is TGTGCCAGCAGCCACCCTAGGAGGGCTCGTCATCAGCCCCAGCATTTT. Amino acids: CASSHPRRARHQPQHF.

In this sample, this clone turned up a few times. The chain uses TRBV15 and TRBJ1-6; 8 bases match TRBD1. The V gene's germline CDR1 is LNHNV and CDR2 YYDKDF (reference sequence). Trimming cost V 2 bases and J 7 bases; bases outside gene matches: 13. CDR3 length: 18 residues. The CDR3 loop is CATSRLNTGTGSNSPLHF. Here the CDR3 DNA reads TGTGCCACCAGCAGACTAAACACCGGGACAGGCTCCAATTCACCCCTCCACTTT.

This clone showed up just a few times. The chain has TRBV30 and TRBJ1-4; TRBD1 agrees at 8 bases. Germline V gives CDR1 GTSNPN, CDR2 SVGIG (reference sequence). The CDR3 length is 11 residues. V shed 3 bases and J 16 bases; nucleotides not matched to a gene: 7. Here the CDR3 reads CAWSSGGPGFF. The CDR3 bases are TGTGCCTGGAGCTCAGGGGGCCCAGGGTTTTTT.

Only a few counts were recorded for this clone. CDR3 bases: TGTGCCACCCGATCGCAGGGGGCTGGAAACACCATATATTTT. Protein: CATRSQGAGNTIYF. V is TRBV15 and J is TRBJ1-3; 7 bases align to TRBD1. The CDR3 spans 14 residues. Germline V gives CDR1 LNHNV, CDR2 YYDKDF (reference sequence). V trimming: 8 bases; J trimming: 2 bases; junction bases outside the gene matches: 6.

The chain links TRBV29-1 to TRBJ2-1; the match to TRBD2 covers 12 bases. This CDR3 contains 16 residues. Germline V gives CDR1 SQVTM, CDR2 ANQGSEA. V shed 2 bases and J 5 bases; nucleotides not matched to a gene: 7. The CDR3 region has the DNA TGCAGCGTTGAAATTCGAACTAGCGGGAGGCACAATGAGCAGTTCTTC. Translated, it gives CSVEIRTSGRHNEQFF.

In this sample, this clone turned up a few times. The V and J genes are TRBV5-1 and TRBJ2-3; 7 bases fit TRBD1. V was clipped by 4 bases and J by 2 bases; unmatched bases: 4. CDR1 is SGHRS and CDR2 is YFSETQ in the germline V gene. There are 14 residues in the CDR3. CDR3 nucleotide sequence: TGCGCCAGCAGCGGACAGGCGCCCACAGATACGCAGTATTTT. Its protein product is CASSGQAPTDTQYF.

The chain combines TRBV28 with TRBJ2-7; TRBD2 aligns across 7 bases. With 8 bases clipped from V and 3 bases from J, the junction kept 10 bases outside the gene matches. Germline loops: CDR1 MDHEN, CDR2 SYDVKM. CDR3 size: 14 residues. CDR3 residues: CASASPGGGYEQYF. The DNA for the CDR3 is TGTGCCAGCGCATCGCCCGGCGGGGGCTACGAGCAGTACTTC. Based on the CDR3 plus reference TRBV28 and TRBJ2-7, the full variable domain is DVKVTQSSRYLVKRTGEKVFLECVQDMDHENMFWYRQDPGLGLRLIYFSYDVKMKEKGDIPEGYSVSREKKERFSLILESASTNQTSMYLCASASPGGGYEQYFGPGTRLTVT.

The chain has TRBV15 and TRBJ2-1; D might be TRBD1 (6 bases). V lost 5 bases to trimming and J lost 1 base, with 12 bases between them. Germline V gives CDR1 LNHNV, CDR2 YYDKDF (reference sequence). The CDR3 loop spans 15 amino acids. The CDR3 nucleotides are TGTGCCACCAGCCAGGACAGTGGGTCCTACAATGAGCAGTTCTTC. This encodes CATSQDSGSYNEQFF.

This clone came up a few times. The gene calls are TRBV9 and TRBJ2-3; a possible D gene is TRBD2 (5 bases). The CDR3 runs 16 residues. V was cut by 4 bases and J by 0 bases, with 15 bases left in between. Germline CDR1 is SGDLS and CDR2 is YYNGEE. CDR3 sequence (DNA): TGTGCCAGCAGCCCCCCCCCAGAGGGCAGCACAGATACGCAGTATTTT. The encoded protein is CASSPPPEGSTDTQYF. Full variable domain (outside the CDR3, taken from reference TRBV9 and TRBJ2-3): DSGVTQTPKHLITATGQRVTLRCSPRSGDLSVYWYQQSLDQGLQFLIQYYNGEERAKGNILERFSAQQFPDLHSELNLSSLELGDSALYFCASSPPPEGSTDTQYFGPGTRLTVL.

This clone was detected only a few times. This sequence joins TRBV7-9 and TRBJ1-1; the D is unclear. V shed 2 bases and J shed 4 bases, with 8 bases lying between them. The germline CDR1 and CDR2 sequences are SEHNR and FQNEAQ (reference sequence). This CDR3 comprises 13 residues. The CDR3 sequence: CASSLQAGTEAFF. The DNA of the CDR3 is TGTGCCAGCAGCTTACAAGCAGGCACTGAAGCTTTCTTT.

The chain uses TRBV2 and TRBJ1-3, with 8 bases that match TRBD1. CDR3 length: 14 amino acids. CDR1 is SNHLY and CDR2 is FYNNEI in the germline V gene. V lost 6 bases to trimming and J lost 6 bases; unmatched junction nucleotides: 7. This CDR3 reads CASRPGQAANTIYF. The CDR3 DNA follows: TGTGCCAGCAGGCCGGGACAGGCTGCAAACACCATATATTTT.

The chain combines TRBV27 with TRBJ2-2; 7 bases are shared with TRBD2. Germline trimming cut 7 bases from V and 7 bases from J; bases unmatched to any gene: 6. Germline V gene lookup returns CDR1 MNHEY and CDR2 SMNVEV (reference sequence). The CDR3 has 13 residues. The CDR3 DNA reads TGTGCCAGCAAGGGAGGGGACGGCGGGGAGCTGTTTTTT. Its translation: CASKGGDGGELFF.

The CDR3 here is CAISESRDRGETQYF. CDR3 nucleotides: TGTGCCATCAGTGAGTCACGGGACAGGGGTGAGACCCAGTACTTC. The chain couples TRBV10-3 to TRBJ2-5, with 10 bases matching TRBD1. The CDR3 is 15 amino acids. With 0 bases clipped from V and 5 bases from J, the junction kept 3 bases outside the gene matches. The germline V gene encodes CDR1 ENHRY and CDR2 SYGVKD.

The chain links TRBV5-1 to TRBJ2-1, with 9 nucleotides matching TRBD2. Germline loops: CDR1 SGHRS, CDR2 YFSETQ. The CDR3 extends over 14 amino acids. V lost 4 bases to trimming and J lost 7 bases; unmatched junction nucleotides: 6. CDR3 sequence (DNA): TGCGCCAGCAGCGGCGGGACTAGCACTAATGAGCAGTTCTTC. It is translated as CASSGGTSTNEQFF.

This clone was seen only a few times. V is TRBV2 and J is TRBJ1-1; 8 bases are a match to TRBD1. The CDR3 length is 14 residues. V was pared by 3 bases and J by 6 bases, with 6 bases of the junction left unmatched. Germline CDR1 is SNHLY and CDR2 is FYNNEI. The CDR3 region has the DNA TGTGCCAGCAGTGAGGACAGGGTCGTCGCTGAAGCTTTCTTT. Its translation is CASSEDRVVAEAFF.

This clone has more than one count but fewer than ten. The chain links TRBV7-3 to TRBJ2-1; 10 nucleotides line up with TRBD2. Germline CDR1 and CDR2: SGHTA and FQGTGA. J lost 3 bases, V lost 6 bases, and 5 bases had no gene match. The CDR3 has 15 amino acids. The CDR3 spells CASSPSGGNYNEQFF. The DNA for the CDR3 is TGTGCCAGCAGTCCTAGCGGGGGAAACTACAATGAGCAGTTCTTC.

The CDR3 loop reads CAISTSYRDNEQFF. The CDR3 bases are TGTGCCATCAGTACGAGTTACAGGGACAATGAGCAGTTCTTC. The chain combines TRBV10-3 with TRBJ2-1, with a possible D match to TRBD1 (6 bases). Germline V CDR1 and CDR2: ENHRY, SYGVKD. This CDR3 comprises 14 residues. V was clipped by 5 bases and J by 5 bases, with 13 bases between them.